Below are 22 T cell receptor beta chains sequenced from a single sample in a study of blood T cell repertoires in COVID-19 (TCRdb year 2020). Library prep was done by the immunoSEQ multiplex PCR assay. Sourced from immuneACCESS, this table was stored by TCRdb with only in-frame sequences that have V and J called. A share of the clones is absent; for the studies checked, an unresolved V gene accounts for under half, and the remainder has no known explanation. This sample lists 160,000 or so clones; about 86% were detected once. 3.5% to 4% of the sample comes from the top ten. Sequenced input: peripheral blood. All receptors come from a woman aged 70-85 years with acute or convalescent COVID-19.

This clone has only one observation. This chain uses TRBV19 with TRBJ2-3; weak D call: TRBD1 (5 bases). The V end was cut by 5 bases, the J end by 3 bases, with 12 bases between. The germline V gene encodes CDR1 LNHDA and CDR2 SQIVND (reference sequence). The CDR3 length is 14 residues. CDR3: CASSLTAITDTQYF. The CDR3 nucleotides are TGTGCCAGTAGTTTGACAGCCATAACAGATACGCAGTATTTT. Combining the CDR3 with reference TRBV19 and TRBJ2-3 gives the whole variable domain DGGITQSPKYLFRKEGQNVTLSCEQNLNHDAMYWYRQDPGQGLRLIYYSQIVNDFQKGDIAEGYSVSREKKESFPLTVTSAQKNPTAFYLCASSLTAITDTQYFGPGTRLTVL.

This chain connects TRBV7-9 to TRBJ1-1; 12 bases fit TRBD1. Germline loops: CDR1 SEHNR, CDR2 FQNEAQ (reference sequence). This CDR3 region has 18 residues. With V trimmed by 3 bases and J by 0 bases, 8 bases remained unmatched. For the CDR3, the DNA is TGTGCCAGCAGCTTGCCGGGACAGGGGGCGGCGGTGAACACTGAAGCTTTCTTT. Translated, it gives CASSLPGQGAAVNTEAFF.

V is TRBV6-1 and J is TRBJ1-1; D may be TRBD1 (5 bases). Between the trimmed V and J ends, which lost 3 bases and 0 bases, there was a span of 11 bases. There are 15 residues in the CDR3. Germline-derived CDR1 and CDR2 are MNHNS and SASEGT. CDR3 nucleotides: TGTGCCAGCAGTGAGGGGGGGACTCTGAACACTGAAGCTTTCTTT. Protein sequence: CASSEGGTLNTEAFF.

This rearrangement joins TRBV2 to TRBJ1-2, with TRBD1 matching over 7 bases. This CDR3 spans 14 amino acids. Germline-derived CDR1 and CDR2 are SNHLY and FYNNEI. The V segment lost 6 bases and the J segment 1 base; nucleotides outside the gene matches: 5. Here the CDR3 reads CASSRDSFNYGYTF. CDR3 DNA: TGTGCCAGCAGCCGGGACAGCTTTAACTATGGCTACACCTTC.

The J gene is TRBJ2-7, the V gene TRBV5-4; 9 bases align to TRBD2. Per germline, CDR1 SGHNT and CDR2 YYREEE (reference sequence). After removal of 4 bases from V and 5 bases from J, the junction contained 7 bases not matched to a gene. The CDR3 consists of 14 residues. The CDR3 region is CASSRGLAANEQYF. CDR3 sequence (DNA): TGTGCCAGCAGCCGGGGACTAGCAGCAAACGAGCAGTACTTC.

The rearrangement joins TRBV29-1 to TRBJ1-2, with D maybe TRBD1 (6 bases). This CDR3 spans 13 amino acids. The V end lost 4 bases, the J end lost 0 bases, and 9 bases lay between the germline ends. Germline CDR1 SQVTM, CDR2 ANQGSEA. DNA of the CDR3: TGCAGCGTTGGACAGGCATCTAACTATGGCTACACCTTC. This sequence encodes CSVGQASNYGYTF.

This chain joins TRBV6-5 and TRBJ1-2, with 7 bases identical to TRBD1. V dropped 6 bases and J dropped 4; count of bases not matched to a gene: 5. The CDR3 loop spans 13 amino acids. CDR1 and CDR2 (germline): MNHEY, SVGAGI. DNA of the CDR3: TGTGCCAGCAGACAGGGGATCAGCTATGGCTACACCTTC. Its translation: CASRQGISYGYTF.

This chain links TRBV10-3 with TRBJ1-5; no clear D. CDR1 ENHRY and CDR2 SYGVKD come from the germline V gene. V lost 0 bases, J lost 3 bases, and 12 bases lay in between. The CDR3 is made up of 16 amino acids. CDR3 loop: CAISESSWHLNQPQHF. CDR3 nucleotide sequence: TGTGCCATCAGTGAGTCCTCGTGGCACCTCAATCAGCCCCAGCATTTT.

The V and J genes are TRBV5-5 and TRBJ2-7, with D perhaps matching TRBD1 (6 bases). The CDR3 has 12 amino acids. V lost 1 base to trimming and J lost 5 bases, with 7 bases between them. Germline V lookup: CDR1 SGHKS, CDR2 YYEKEE (reference sequence). The DNA for the CDR3 is TGTGCCAGCAGCTTGACAGGGCACGAGCAGTACTTC. It codes for CASSLTGHEQYF.

This clone was seen only once. The chain combines TRBV6-1 with TRBJ1-1, with D perhaps matching TRBD1 (6 bases). This CDR3 has 20 amino acids. Germline CDR1 is MNHNS and CDR2 is SASEGT. Trimming took 0 bases from V and 3 from J, leaving 26 bases between them. For the CDR3, the DNA is TGTGCCAGCAGTGAAGCTGGGCCCCGGGAGGTGTTCAAGGGGGACACTGAAGCTTTCTTT. It encodes CASSEAGPREVFKGDTEAFF.

This rearrangement joins TRBV14 to TRBJ2-3; 7 positions agree with TRBD2. V lost 4 bases and J lost 2; bases outside the gene matches: 9. The CDR3 consists of 16 residues. Germline V gene sequence: CDR1 SGHDN, CDR2 FVKESK. CDR3 in amino acids: CASSRLGAGATDTQYF. CDR3 nucleotide sequence: TGTGCCAGCAGCCGCCTTGGGGCGGGAGCCACAGATACGCAGTATTTT.

The chain recombines TRBV5-1 with TRBJ2-7, with a possible D match to TRBD2 (5 bases). This CDR3 comprises 16 residues. The V gene's germline CDR1 is SGHRS and CDR2 YFSETQ. V gave up 4 bases and J gave up 3 bases, with 20 bases separating them. The CDR3 region has the DNA TGCGCCAGCAGCCCCACAGTCGCCAGCGGCCGCTACGAGCAGTACTTC. Amino acids: CASSPTVASGRYEQYF.

The V gene is TRBV5-1, the J gene TRBJ2-7; 9 bases are shared with TRBD2. Germline loops: CDR1 SGHRS, CDR2 YFSETQ. V was clipped by 4 bases and J by 4 bases; unmatched bases: 6. The CDR3 has 14 residues. This chain's CDR3 is CASSGTSGHYEQYF. CDR3 in DNA: TGCGCCAGCAGCGGAACTAGCGGGCATTACGAGCAGTACTTC.

This sequence joins TRBV24-1 and TRBJ2-1; the D gene is possibly TRBD2 (5 bases). Trimming removed 3 bases at V and 8 bases at J, with 22 bases between. Germline CDR1 is KGHDR and CDR2 is SFDVKD. The CDR3 length is 17 residues. This CDR3 reads CATSDPRPGHPRDEQFF. CDR3 nucleotide sequence: TGTGCCACCAGTGATCCGCGCCCAGGCCACCCGAGGGATGAGCAGTTCTTC.

The rearrangement uses TRBV5-1 and TRBJ2-2; tentative D call: TRBD1 (6 bases). Germline V gives CDR1 SGHRS, CDR2 YFSETQ. CDR3 size: 15 residues. The V end lost 2 bases, the J end lost 0 bases, and 8 bases lay between the germline ends. CDR3 loop: CASSFGGTNTGELFF. In DNA, the CDR3 is TGCGCCAGCAGCTTTGGGGGCACGAACACCGGGGAGCTGTTTTTT.

This clone was observed a single time. The V gene is TRBV5-5, the J gene TRBJ2-5, with 7 bases lining up with TRBD2. J lost 2 bases, V lost 7 bases, and 14 bases had no gene match. CDR1 and CDR2 from the germline V gene are SGHKS and YYEKEE (reference sequence). CDR3 length: 16 residues. CDR3 DNA sequence: TGTGCCAGCGCCCTGTTTGTGCAGGGAGGGCAAGAGACCCAGTACTTC. It encodes CASALFVQGGQETQYF.

The chain employs TRBV4-1 and TRBJ1-2; 8 nucleotides align to TRBD1. V was clipped by 0 bases and J by 5 bases; unmatched bases: 11. The CDR3 spans 17 residues. Looked up from germline, CDR1 is MGHRA and CDR2 is YSYEKL. The CDR3 reads CASSQDMGVGQGYGYTF. DNA for the CDR3: TGCGCCAGCAGCCAAGATATGGGGGTAGGACAGGGTTATGGCTACACCTTC.

This clone was seen a handful of times. This chain uses TRBV6-5 with TRBJ1-2, with TRBD1 matching 7 bases. The CDR3 length is 13 residues. Per germline, CDR1 MNHEY and CDR2 SVGAGI. V trimming: 5 bases; J trimming: 5 bases; junction bases outside the gene matches: 5. The CDR3 loop reads CASSRQQGYGYTF. DNA of the CDR3: TGTGCCAGCAGTCGGCAACAGGGGTATGGCTACACCTTC.

The chain joins TRBV5-8 to TRBJ1-5; 7 bases fit TRBD1. Trimming at V came to 4 bases and at J to 1 base, leaving 11 bases not matched to a gene. The V gene's germline CDR1 is SGHTS and CDR2 YDEGEE. CDR3 length: 17 amino acids. CDR3 bases: TGTGCCAGCAGCATCCAACAGGGGATTTCAAGCAATCAGCCCCAGCATTTT. Residues: CASSIQQGISSNQPQHF.

The chain carries TRBV4-3 and TRBJ1-4, with D possibly matching TRBD1 (6 bases). V was shortened by 0 bases and J by 4 bases, with 12 bases between the two germline ends. The CDR3 spans 16 residues. Germline CDR1 is LGHNA and CDR2 is YSLEER. The CDR3 DNA sequence: TGCGCCAGCAGCCAAGATTCCGGGGACAATAATGAAAAACTGTTTTTT. Translating it yields CASSQDSGDNNEKLFF.

The CDR3 here is CAWSVMGPTYEQYF. CDR3 coding DNA: TGTGCCTGGAGTGTTATGGGCCCTACCTACGAGCAGTACTTC. The gene calls are TRBV30 and TRBJ2-7; D is unresolved. V was cut by 0 bases and J by 2 bases, with 11 bases left in between. The CDR3 totals 14 residues. The germline V gene has CDR1 GTSNPN and CDR2 SVGIG (reference sequence).

This CDR3 is CSVGASGISYNEQFF. DNA of the CDR3: TGCAGCGTTGGGGCTAGCGGGATTTCCTACAATGAGCAGTTCTTC. The rearrangement joins TRBV29-1 to TRBJ2-1; 9 bases fit TRBD2. This CDR3 has 15 residues. Germline V CDR1 and CDR2: SQVTM, ANQGSEA. Germline trimming cut 4 bases from V and 1 base from J; bases unmatched to any gene: 5.